The entry below gives a single T cell receptor beta chain sequence along with its context. The assay was immunoSEQ multiplex PCR, and TCRdb's table has in-frame clones only and misses some. The sample has roughly 140,000 clones; about 91% are singletons. The germline CDR1 and CDR2 sequences are SGHKS and YYEKEE (reference sequence). The CDR3 length is 12 residues. Trimming removed 4 bases at V and 6 bases at J, with 8 bases between. This record belongs to a study of T cell responses to AZD1222 COVID-19 vaccine. This receptor was obtained from an adult in good health. The chain combines TRBV5-5 with TRBJ1-5; D gene ambiguous. Sequenced here: peripheral blood, sampled on day 0 of MenACWY control vaccination. The CDR3 sequence: CASSVEGQPQHF. CDR3 sequence (DNA): TGTGCCAGCAGCGTGGAAGGTCAGCCCCAGCATTTT. Full variable domain (missing parts from reference TRBV5-5 and TRBJ1-5): DAGVTQSPTHLIKTRGQQVTLRCSPISGHKSVSWYQQVLGQGPQFIFQYYEKEERGRGNFPDRFSARQFPNYSSELNVNALLLGDSALYLCASSVEGQPQHFGDGTRLSIL.